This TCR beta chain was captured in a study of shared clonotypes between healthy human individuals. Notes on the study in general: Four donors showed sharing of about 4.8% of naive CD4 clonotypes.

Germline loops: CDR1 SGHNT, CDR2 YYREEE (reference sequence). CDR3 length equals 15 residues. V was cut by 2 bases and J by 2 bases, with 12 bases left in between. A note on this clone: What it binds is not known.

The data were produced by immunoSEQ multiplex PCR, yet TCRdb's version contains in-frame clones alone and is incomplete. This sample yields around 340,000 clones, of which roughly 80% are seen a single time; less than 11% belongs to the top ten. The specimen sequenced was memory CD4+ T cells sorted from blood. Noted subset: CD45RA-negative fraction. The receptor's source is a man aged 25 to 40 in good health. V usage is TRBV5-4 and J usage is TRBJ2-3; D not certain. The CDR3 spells CASSLIQRPTDTQYF. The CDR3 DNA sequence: TGTGCCAGCAGCTTAATCCAACGCCCCACAGATACGCAGTATTTT. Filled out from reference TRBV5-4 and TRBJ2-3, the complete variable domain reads ETGVTQSPTHLIKTRGQQVTLRCSSQSGHNTVSWYQQALGQGPQFIFQYYREEENGRGNFPPRFSGLQFPNYSSELNVNALELDDSALYLCASSLIQRPTDTQYFGPGTRLTVL.